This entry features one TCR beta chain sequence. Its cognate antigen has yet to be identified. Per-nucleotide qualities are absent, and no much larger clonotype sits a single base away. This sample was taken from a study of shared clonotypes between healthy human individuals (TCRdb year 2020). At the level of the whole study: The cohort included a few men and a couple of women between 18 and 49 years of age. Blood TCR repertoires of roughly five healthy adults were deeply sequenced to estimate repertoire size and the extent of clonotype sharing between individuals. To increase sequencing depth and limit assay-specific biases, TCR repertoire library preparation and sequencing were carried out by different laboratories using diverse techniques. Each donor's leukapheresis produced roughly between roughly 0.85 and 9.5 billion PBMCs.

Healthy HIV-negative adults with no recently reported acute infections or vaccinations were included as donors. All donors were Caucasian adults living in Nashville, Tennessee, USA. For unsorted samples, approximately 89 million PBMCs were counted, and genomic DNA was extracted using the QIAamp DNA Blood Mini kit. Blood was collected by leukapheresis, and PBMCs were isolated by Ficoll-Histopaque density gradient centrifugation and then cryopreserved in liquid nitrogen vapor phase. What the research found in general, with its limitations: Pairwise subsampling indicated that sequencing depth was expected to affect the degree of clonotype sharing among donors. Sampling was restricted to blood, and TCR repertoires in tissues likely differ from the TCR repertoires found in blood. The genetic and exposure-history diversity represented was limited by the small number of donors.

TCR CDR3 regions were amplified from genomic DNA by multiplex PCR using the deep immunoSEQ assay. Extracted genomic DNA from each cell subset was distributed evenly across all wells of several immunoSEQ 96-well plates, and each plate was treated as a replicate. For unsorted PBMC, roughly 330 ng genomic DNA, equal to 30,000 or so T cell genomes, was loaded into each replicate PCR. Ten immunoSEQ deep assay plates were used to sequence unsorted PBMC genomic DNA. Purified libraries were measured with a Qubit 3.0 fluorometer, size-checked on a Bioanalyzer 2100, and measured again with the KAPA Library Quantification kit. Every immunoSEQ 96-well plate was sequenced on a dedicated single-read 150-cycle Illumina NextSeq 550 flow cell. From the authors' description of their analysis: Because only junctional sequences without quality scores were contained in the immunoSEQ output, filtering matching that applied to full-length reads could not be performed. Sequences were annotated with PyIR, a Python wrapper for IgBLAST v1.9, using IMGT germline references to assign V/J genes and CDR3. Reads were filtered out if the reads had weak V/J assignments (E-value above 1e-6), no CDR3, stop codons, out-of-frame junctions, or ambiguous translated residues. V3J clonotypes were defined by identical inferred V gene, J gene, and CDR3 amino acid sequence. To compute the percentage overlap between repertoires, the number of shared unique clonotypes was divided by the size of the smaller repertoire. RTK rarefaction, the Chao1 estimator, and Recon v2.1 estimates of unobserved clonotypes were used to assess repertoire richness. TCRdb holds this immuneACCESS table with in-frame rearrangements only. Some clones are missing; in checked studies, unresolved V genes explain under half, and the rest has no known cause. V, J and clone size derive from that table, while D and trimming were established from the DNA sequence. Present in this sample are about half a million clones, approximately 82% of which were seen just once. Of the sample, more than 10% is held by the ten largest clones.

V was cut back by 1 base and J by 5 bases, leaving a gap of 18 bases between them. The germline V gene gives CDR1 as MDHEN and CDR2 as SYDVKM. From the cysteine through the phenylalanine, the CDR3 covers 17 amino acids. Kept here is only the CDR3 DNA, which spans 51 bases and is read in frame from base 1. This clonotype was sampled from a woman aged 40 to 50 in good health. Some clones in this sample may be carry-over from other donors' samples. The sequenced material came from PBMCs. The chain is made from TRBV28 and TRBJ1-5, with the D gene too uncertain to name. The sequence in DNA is TGTGCCAGCAGTTTATCAGCCCTCCGAAGGGCTTATCAGCCCCAGCATTTT. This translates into CASSLSALRRAYQPQHF.